One and the same sample provided the 7 T cell receptor beta chains below, sequenced in a study of blood T cells in healthy people across ages. Using a J-beta primer mix together with a sample-barcoded 5' primer, a second PCR was run for roughly 6 to 11 cycles. TCRdb independently ran MiXCR on the 5' RACE reads; one entry per CDR3 protein. The sample yields 790,000 or so distinct CDR3 sequences, roughly three fifths seen once. The sample comprised blood. The receptors originated from a middle-aged man in good health.

This chain joins TRBV27 and TRBJ2-7; TRBD2 agrees at 8 bases. The CDR3 loop spans 14 amino acids. Germline values: CDR1 MNHEY, CDR2 SMNVEV (reference sequence). V lost 5 bases and J lost 2; bases outside the gene matches: 5. CDR3 sequence (DNA): TGTGCCAGCAGTGAATCGGGGGGGCCCTACGAGCAGTACTTC. It is translated as CASSESGGPYEQYF.

The V call is TRBV20-1, the J call TRBJ2-1; TRBD2 is a possible D gene (5 bases). The CDR3 is 14 amino acids. V dropped 6 bases and J dropped 4 bases, with 16 bases sitting between them. Germline assignment: CDR1 DFQATT and CDR2 SNEGSKA (reference sequence). DNA of the CDR3: TGCAGTGCATTCAGCGGTCGAGCTTACAATGAGCAGTTCTTC. It translates to CSAFSGRAYNEQFF.

V gene TRBV28 combines with J gene TRBJ2-4, with D possibly being TRBD1 (6 bases). Per the germline V gene, CDR1 is MDHEN and CDR2 is SYDVKM. The length of the CDR3 is 14 residues. The V end was cut by 6 bases, the J end by 6 bases, with 15 bases between. The CDR3 loop reads CASRQGGEGNIQYF. Here the CDR3 DNA reads TGTGCCAGCAGACAAGGGGGAGAGGGAAACATTCAGTACTTC.

The chain recombines TRBV12-3 or TRBV12-4 with TRBJ2-7, with TRBD1 identical over 8 bases. The ends lost 6 bases at V and 2 bases at J; junction bases unmatched: 6. The CDR3 extends over 14 amino acids. CDR3: CASRRQGRTYEQYF. CDR3 nucleotide sequence: TGTGCCAGCAGACGACAGGGGAGGACCTACGAGCAGTACTTC.

The genes are TRBV15 and TRBJ2-5; possible D gene TRBD2, 7 bases. The CDR3 sequence is 13 residues long. V lost 4 bases and J 13 bases, leaving 19 bases between the germline ends. CDR1 and CDR2 from the germline V gene are LNHNV and YYDKDF (reference sequence). The CDR3 nucleotides are TGTGCCACCAGCACGAGGGGGGGGACCGCACGGTACTTC. This encodes CATSTRGGTARYF.

This clonotype was observed a few times. This chain joins TRBV5-1 and TRBJ2-5, with a possible D match to TRBD1 (5 bases). The CDR3 runs 14 residues. Trimming pared 4 bases from V and 2 bases from J, leaving 12 bases between. CDR1 is SGHRS, CDR2 YFSETQ, per germline. The CDR3 coding sequence is TGCGCCAGCAGCCGTCAGGGCCAACAAGAGACCCAGTACTTC. The encoded protein is CASSRQGQQETQYF.

This clonotype was seen a few times. The chain has TRBV6-1 and TRBJ2-1, with 11 bases aligning to TRBD1. The trim removed 4 bases at V and 7 bases at J, leaving 6 bases unmatched. The V gene's germline CDR1 is MNHNS and CDR2 SASEGT. This CDR3 spans 15 amino acids. The CDR3 region has the DNA TGTGCCAGCAGTGGGGGGACAGGGGGTTGGAATGAGCAGTTCTTC. Translation: CASSGGTGGWNEQFF.